This is a list of T cell receptor beta chains from one sample in a study of cytomegalovirus exposure and HLA in healthy donors. The assay was immunoSEQ multiplex PCR, and TCRdb's table has in-frame clones only and misses some. The repertoire consists of under 150,000 clones, with 70% to 85% occurring once and the leading ten covering 2.7%. The sequenced sample was PBMCs. The receptors come from a boy aged 2 to 9 in good health and CMV-seronegative. CDR3s include the opening cysteine and the closing phenylalanine or tryptophan. A D gene is named only where the DNA matches it firmly. A row's size may be missing; if present it is once, few, many or a size class.

DNA	CDR3	V	J	size	D
TGCAGCGTTGGGGGTACTAGCGGGGAAAGCTCTGGGGCCAACGTCCTGACTTTC	CSVGGTSGESSGANVLTF	TRBV29-1	TRBJ2-6	few	TRBD2
TGTGCCAGTAGTTCCTCAGGGATCGCCGGGGAGCTGTTTTTT	CASSSSGIAGELFF	TRBV19	TRBJ2-2	-	-
TGCGCCAGCAGCCAACCGGTACTAGCGGGGACAGATACGCAGTATTTT	CASSQPVLAGTDTQYF	TRBV4-1	TRBJ2-3	-	TRBD2
TGTGCCAGCAGCTTAGTCCTTACAACGGGCACTGAAGCTTTCTTT	CASSLVLTTGTEAFF	TRBV11-2	TRBJ1-1	-	-
TGTGCCAGTAGCTTTATCAATCAGCCCCAGCATTTT	CASSFINQPQHF	TRBV19	TRBJ1-5	-	-
TGTGCCAGCAGCTCGCTCAGGGCGGGAGTGCAAGAGACCCAGTACTTC	CASSSLRAGVQETQYF	TRBV7-9	TRBJ2-5	-	TRBD2
TGTGCCACCAGCTCAGGGACAGGGGCTGGCAATGAGCAGTTCTTC	CATSSGTGAGNEQFF	TRBV15	TRBJ2-1	-	TRBD1
TGTGCCAGTAGTAAGGTTCGACAGGGAAGCAATCAGCCCCAGCATTTT	CASSKVRQGSNQPQHF	TRBV19	TRBJ1-5	once	TRBD1
TGTGCCAGCAGTGAATTACGGGGTCGTGGAAACACCATATATTTT	CASSELRGRGNTIYF	TRBV25-1	TRBJ1-3	-	-
TGTGCCAGCAGCCCCCCGAACTGGAACACCGGGGAGCTGTTTTTT	CASSPPNWNTGELFF	TRBV7-9	TRBJ2-2	-	-
TGTGCCAGCAGCTTGGGTTCGACAGGGGTAGGGGGTGGCTACACCTTC	CASSLGSTGVGGGYTF	TRBV5-4	TRBJ1-2	-	TRBD1
TGCGCCAGCAGCTTGGGACGGGGTAGCGGGGCCCAAGAGACCCAGTACTTC	CASSLGRGSGAQETQYF	TRBV5-1	TRBJ2-5	-	TRBD2
TGTGCCAGCAGCCCTGGGACTAGCGGGACCCCCTACGAGCAGTACTTC	CASSPGTSGTPYEQYF	TRBV4-2	TRBJ2-7	-	TRBD2
TGTGCCAGCAGCTTGGGACCGGGACAGGGGGCTCGTAGCACTGAAGCTTTCTTT	CASSLGPGQGARSTEAFF	TRBV5-6	TRBJ1-1	-	TRBD1
TGTGCCAGCAGTGAAGCCGGGGGGGGAGGGAGCGAGCAGTACTTC	CASSEAGGGGSEQYF	TRBV6-1	TRBJ2-7	-	TRBD2
TGTGCCAGTAGTATGGCGGGGAGGGCCACAGATACGCAGTATTTT	CASSMAGRATDTQYF	TRBV19	TRBJ2-3	-	TRBD2
TGTGCCATCAGTTTTAGCGGGGTAGATCGAACCGGGGAGCTGTTTTTT	CAISFSGVDRTGELFF	TRBV10-3	TRBJ2-2	-	TRBD2
TGCGCCAGCAGCCAAGGGACAGGGGGCGTCGACACTGAAGCTTTCTTT	CASSQGTGGVDTEAFF	TRBV4-1	TRBJ1-1	-	TRBD1
TGTGCCAGCAGCTTACGGGACAGGGTCGTGAACACTGAAGCTTTCTTT	CASSLRDRVVNTEAFF	TRBV5-6	TRBJ1-1	-	TRBD1
TGCGCCAGCAGTCTGGGACAGAGAAACACCGGGGAGCTGTTTTTT	CASSLGQRNTGELFF	TRBV10-1	TRBJ2-2	-	TRBD1
TGTGCCAGCAGTTTTCAGGGAACCGGGGAGCTGTTTTTT	CASSFQGTGELFF	TRBV27	TRBJ2-2	once	-
TGTGCTAGCCCCCTGGAGGTAGCGGGAGGGCCGGGTACGACAGATACGCAGTATTTT	CASPLEVAGGPGTTDTQYF	TRBV7-7	TRBJ2-3	-	TRBD2
TGTGCCAGCAGCTTCTCAAGGACATCTCTAACCTACGAGCAGTACTTC	CASSFSRTSLTYEQYF	TRBV5-6	TRBJ2-7	-	-
TGTGCCAGCAGCTCTCTCGAGGTCCACGAGCAGTACTTC	CASSSLEVHEQYF	TRBV7-9	TRBJ2-7	-	-
TGTGCCAGTAGTTTGTTGGCGGGACAGGGGGCCTCTGGGGCCAACGTCCTGACTTTC	CASSLLAGQGASGANVLTF	TRBV19	TRBJ2-6	-	TRBD1
TGTGCCACCAGCTCACAGGGTAACCCTCAAGAGACCCAGTACTTC	CATSSQGNPQETQYF	TRBV15	TRBJ2-5	-	-
TGCGCCAGCAGCCAAGAACCTGGCCCCTACGAGCAGTACTTC	CASSQEPGPYEQYF	TRBV4-1	TRBJ2-7	-	-
TGCGCCAGCAGCCAAGCCCCTAGCGGGGGGGCCGGGGAGCAGTTCTTC	CASSQAPSGGAGEQFF	TRBV4-3	TRBJ2-1	few	TRBD2
TGCGCCAGCAGCCAAGAGTGGGAGGACGAAACCTTTATGAACACTGAAGCTTTCTTT	CASSQEWEDETFMNTEAFF	TRBV4-3	TRBJ1-1	-	-